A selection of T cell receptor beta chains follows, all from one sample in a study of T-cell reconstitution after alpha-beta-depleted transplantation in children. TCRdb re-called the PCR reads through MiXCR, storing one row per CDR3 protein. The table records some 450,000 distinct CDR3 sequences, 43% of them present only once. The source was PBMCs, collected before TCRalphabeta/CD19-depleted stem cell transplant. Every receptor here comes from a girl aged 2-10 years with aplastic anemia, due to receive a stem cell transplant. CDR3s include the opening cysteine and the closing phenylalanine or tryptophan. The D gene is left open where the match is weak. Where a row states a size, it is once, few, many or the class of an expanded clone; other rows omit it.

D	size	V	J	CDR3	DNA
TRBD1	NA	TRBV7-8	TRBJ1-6	CASSPGQGGKSYNSPLHF	TGTGCCAGCAGCCCGGGACAGGGGGGGAAATCCTATAATTCACCCCTCCACTTT
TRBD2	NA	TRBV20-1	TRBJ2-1	CSAPGGSYNEQFF	TGCAGTGCCCCGGGGGGCTCCTACAATGAGCAGTTCTTC
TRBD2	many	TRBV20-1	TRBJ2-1	CSAYRLAGAGNEQFF	TGCAGTGCCTACAGGCTAGCGGGAGCGGGTAATGAGCAGTTCTTC
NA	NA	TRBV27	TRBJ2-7	CASVRWGSYEQYF	TGTGCCAGCGTGAGATGGGGGTCCTACGAGCAGTACTTC
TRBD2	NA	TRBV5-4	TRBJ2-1	CASSLAPPGLALNEQFF	TGTGCCAGCAGCTTAGCACCGCCGGGACTAGCTTTAAATGAGCAGTTCTTC
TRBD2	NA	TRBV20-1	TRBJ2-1	CAGLADYNEQFF	TGCGCGGGACTAGCAGACTACAATGAGCAGTTCTTC
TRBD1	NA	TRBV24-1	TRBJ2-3	CATRTGVSTDTQYF	TGTGCCACCAGGACAGGGGTTAGCACAGATACGCAGTATTTT
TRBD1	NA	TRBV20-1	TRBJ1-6	CSARGQSSYNSPLHF	TGCAGTGCTAGGGGACAGAGCTCCTATAATTCACCCCTCCACTTT
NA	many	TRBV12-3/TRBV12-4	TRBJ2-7	CASSFAGPPDEQYF	TGTGCCAGCAGTTTCGCCGGGCCGCCGGACGAGCAGTACTTC
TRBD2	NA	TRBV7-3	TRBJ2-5	CASSLTRLAGETQYF	TGTGCCAGCAGCTTAACACGGCTAGCGGGGGAGACCCAGTACTTC
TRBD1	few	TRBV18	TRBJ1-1	CASSLWDRVTEAFF	TGTGCCAGCTCCTTGTGGGACAGGGTTACTGAAGCTTTCTTT
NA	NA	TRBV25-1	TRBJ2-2	CASSGYPGSTGELFF	TGTGCCAGCAGTGGATATCCAGGGAGCACCGGGGAGCTGTTTTTT
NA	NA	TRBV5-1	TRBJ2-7	CASSLAVDGYEQYF	TGCGCCAGCAGCTTGGCTGTCGACGGCTACGAGCAGTACTTC
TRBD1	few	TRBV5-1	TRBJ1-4	CASSSTGGSEKLFF	TGCGCCAGCAGCTCGACAGGGGGGAGTGAAAAACTGTTTTTT
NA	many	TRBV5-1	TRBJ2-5	CASTRWPQETQYF	TGCGCCAGCACCCGCTGGCCCCAAGAGACCCAGTACTTC
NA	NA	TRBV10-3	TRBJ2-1	CAISESGGMVDEQFF	TGTGCCATCAGTGAGTCTGGCGGGATGGTCGACGAGCAGTTCTTC
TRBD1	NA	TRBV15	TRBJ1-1	CATSRDGTETEAFF	TGTGCCACCAGCAGAGATGGGACAGAGACTGAAGCTTTCTTT
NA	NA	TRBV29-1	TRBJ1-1	CSLGETEAFF	TGCAGCTTAGGGGAGACTGAAGCTTTCTTT
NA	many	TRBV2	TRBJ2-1	CASSLLDLSSYNEQFF	TGTGCCAGCAGTTTATTGGACTTGAGCTCCTACAATGAGCAGTTCTTC
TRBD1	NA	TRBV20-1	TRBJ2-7	CSALGTGDYEQYF	TGCAGTGCCCTTGGGACAGGGGACTACGAGCAGTACTTC
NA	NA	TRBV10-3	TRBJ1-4	CATLTGLNTDLNEKLFF	TGTGCCACCCTGACCGGGCTAAATACCGATCTTAATGAAAAACTGTTTTTT
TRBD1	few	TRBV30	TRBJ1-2	CAWRLDRGGYTF	TGTGCCTGGAGACTCGACAGGGGAGGCTACACCTTC
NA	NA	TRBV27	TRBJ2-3	CASSPHSGSSTDTQYF	TGTGCCAGCAGTCCACACAGCGGGTCTAGCACAGATACGCAGTATTTT
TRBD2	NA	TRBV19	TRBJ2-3	CASSSASGGLTDTQYF	TGTGCCAGTAGTTCGGCGAGCGGGGGTCTCACAGATACGCAGTATTTT
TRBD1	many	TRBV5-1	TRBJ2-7	CASSSTDRAVYEQYF	TGCGCCAGCAGCTCGACAGACAGGGCGGTCTACGAGCAGTACTTC
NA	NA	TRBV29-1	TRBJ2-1	CSVARADNEQFF	TGCAGCGTTGCCAGGGCCGACAATGAGCAGTTCTTC
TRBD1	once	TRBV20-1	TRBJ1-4	CSARGTGGWEKLFF	TGCAGTGCTAGAGGAACAGGGGGCTGGGAAAAACTGTTTTTT
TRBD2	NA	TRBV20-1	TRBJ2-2	CSARPPGLANTGELFF	TGCAGTGCTAGACCCCCGGGACTAGCGAACACCGGGGAGCTGTTTTTT
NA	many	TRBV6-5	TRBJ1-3	CASSYSGRVDSGNTIYF	TGTGCCAGCAGTTACTCAGGCAGGGTCGACTCTGGAAACACCATATATTTT
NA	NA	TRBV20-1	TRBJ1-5	CSVIGGELSNQPQHF	TGCAGTGTTATAGGAGGGGAATTGAGCAATCAGCCCCAGCATTTT
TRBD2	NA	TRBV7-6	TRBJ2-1	CASSSETSGPTGNEQFF	TGTGCCAGCAGCTCCGAAACTAGCGGTCCTACAGGGAATGAGCAGTTCTTC
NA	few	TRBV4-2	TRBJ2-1	CASGTRSGYNEQFF	TGTGCCAGCGGAACTAGATCTGGGTACAATGAGCAGTTCTTC
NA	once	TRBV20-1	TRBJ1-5	CSARGGAGRNQPQHF	TGCAGTGCTAGGGGGGGCGCGGGACGCAATCAGCCCCAGCATTTT
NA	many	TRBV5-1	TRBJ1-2	CASSTRERDGYTF	TGCGCCAGCAGCACGAGGGAAAGGGACGGCTACACCTTC
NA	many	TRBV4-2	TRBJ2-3	CASSQGNGRGTDTQYF	TGTGCCAGCAGCCAAGGTAATGGACGGGGCACAGATACGCAGTATTTT